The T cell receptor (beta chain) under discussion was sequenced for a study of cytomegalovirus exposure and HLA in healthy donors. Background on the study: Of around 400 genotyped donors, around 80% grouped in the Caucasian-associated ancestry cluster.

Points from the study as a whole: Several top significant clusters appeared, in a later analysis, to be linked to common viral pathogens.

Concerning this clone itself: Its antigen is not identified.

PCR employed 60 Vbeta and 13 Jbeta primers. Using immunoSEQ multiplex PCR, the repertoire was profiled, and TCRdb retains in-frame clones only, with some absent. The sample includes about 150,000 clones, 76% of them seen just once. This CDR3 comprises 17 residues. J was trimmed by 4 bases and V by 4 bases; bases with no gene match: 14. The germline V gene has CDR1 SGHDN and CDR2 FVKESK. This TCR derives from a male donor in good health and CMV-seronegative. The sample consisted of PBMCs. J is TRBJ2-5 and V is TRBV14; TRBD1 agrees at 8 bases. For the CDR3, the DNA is TGTGCCAGCAGCCCTCTAGTACAGGGGGGAGAAAGAGAGACCCAGTACTTC. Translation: CASSPLVQGGERETQYF.